This T cell receptor (beta chain) was captured in a study of OX40 agonist ivuxolimab in advanced cancers. For the study at large: The dose-escalation cohort was approximately 81% male, with a mean age of around 60 years, ranging about 23 to 90.

CDR3 length: 14 residues. This clone was observed a single time. Measured with immunoSEQ multiplex PCR; TCRdb has only the in-frame clones, and not every one. Counted here are about 73,000 clones, around nine tenths occurring once; the ten biggest clones make up under 0.6%. The TCR comes from an adult with an advanced solid tumor such as melanoma, head and neck, liver or kidney cancer. The source material was CD4+ or CD8+ T cells sorted from blood, sampled in a trial of the OX40 agonist ivuxolimab. The chain couples TRBV21-1 to TRBJ2-1; the table's D call of TRBD1 was not tested on the DNA. TRBV21-1 counts as a pseudogene. The CDR3 nucleotides are TGTGCCAGCAGCAAAAAAAGGCAGGATGATGAGCAGTTCTTC. It encodes CASSKKRQDDEQFF.